The clone carrying this T cell receptor beta chain appeared a few times. The sample originates from a study of T cells in localized non-small cell lung cancer. Only in-frame clones appear in the TCRdb table, and some are missing; sequencing was by immunoSEQ multiplex PCR. Here the sample spans roughly 2,100 clones, 25% being singletons. The germline CDR1 and CDR2 sequences are SGHNT and YENEEA. The V and J ends lost 5 bases and 1 base respectively, with 13 bases between them. The CDR3 has 15 amino acids. The sequences come from normal lung tissue next to the tumor, collected before any cancer treatment. The chain has TRBV11-3 and TRBJ2-3; no firm D call. The source of this sequence is a female donor aged 60 or older with stage III squamous cell lung carcinoma. The CDR3, as DNA: TGTGCCAGCAGCCCTGACTCGCTCGGCACAGATACGCAGTATTTT. Protein sequence: CASSPDSLGTDTQYF.